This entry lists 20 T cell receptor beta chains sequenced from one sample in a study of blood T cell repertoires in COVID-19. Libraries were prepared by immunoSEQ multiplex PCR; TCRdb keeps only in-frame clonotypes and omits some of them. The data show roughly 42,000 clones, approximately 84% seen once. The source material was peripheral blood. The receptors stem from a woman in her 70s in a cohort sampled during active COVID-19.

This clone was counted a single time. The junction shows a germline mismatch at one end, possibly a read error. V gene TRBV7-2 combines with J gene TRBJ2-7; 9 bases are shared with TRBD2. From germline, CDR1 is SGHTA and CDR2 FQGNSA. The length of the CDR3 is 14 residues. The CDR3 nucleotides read TGTGCCAGCAGCGTAGCTAGCGGGATCTACGAGCAGTACTTC. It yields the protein CASSVASGIYEQYF.

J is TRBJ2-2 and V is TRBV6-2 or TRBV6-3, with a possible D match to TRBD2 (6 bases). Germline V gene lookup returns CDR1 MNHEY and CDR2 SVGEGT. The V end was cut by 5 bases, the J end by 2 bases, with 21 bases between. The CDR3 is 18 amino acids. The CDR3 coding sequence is TGTGCCAGCAGTAAGCTGCACCCGGGACTTTTTAACACCGGGGAGCTGTTTTTT. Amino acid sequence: CASSKLHPGLFNTGELFF.

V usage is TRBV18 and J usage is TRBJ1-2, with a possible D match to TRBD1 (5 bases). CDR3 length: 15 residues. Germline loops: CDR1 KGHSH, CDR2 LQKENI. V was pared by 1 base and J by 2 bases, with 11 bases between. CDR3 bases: TGTGCCAGCTCACCACTTCCAGGGTCGAACTATGGCTACACCTTC. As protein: CASSPLPGSNYGYTF.

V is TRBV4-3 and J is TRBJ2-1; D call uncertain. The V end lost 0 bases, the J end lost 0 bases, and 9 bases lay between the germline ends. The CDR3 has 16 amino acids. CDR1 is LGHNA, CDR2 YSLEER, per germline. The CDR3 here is CASSQDPASSYNEQFF. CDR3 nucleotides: TGCGCCAGCAGCCAAGATCCGGCTAGCTCCTACAATGAGCAGTTCTTC.

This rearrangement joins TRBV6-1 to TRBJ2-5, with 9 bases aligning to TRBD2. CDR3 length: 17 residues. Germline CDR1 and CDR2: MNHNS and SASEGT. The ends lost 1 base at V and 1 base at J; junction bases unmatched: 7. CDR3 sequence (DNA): TGTGCCAGCAGTGAAGAAGTAGCGGGAGTTCTCCAAGAGACCCAGTACTTC. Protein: CASSEEVAGVLQETQYF.

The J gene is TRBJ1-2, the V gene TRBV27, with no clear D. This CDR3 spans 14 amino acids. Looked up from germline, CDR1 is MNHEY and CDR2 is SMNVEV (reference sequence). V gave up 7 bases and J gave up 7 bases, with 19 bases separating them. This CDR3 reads CASNSAAAFSGYTF. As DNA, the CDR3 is TGTGCCAGCAACTCCGCGGCGGCTTTCTCTGGCTACACCTTC.

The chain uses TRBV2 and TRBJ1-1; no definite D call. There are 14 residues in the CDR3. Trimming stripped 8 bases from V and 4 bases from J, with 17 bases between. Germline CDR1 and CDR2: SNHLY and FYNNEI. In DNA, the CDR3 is TGTGCCAGCGGCCCGGGGTTAGCGGGCACTGAAGCTTTCTTT. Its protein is CASGPGLAGTEAFF.

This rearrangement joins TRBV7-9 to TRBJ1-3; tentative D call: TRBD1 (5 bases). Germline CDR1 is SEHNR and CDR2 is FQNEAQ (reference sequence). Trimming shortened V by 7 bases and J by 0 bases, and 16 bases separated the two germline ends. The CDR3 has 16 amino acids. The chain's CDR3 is CASTAGGDYSGNTIYF. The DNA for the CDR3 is TGTGCCAGCACCGCGGGAGGGGACTACTCTGGAAACACCATATATTTT.

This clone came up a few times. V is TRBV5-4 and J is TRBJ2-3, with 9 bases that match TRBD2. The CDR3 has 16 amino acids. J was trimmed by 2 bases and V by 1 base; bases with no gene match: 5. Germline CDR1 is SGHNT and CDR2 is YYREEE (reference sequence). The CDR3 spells CASSLWLAGTTDTQYF. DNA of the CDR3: TGTGCCAGCAGCTTGTGGCTAGCGGGAACCACAGATACGCAGTATTTT.

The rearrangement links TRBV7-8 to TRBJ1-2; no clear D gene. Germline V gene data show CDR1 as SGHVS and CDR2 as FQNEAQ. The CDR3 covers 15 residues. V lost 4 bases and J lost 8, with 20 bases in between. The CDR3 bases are TGTGCCAGCAGCTCCCTACCGGGCCCGGCGGGGGGCTACACCTTC. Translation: CASSSLPGPAGGYTF. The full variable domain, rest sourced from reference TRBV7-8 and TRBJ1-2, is GAGVSQSPRYKVAKRGQDVALRCDPISGHVSLFWYQQALGQGPEFLTYFQNEAQLDKSGLPSDRFFAERPEGSVSTLKIQRTQQEDSAVYLCASSSLPGPAGGYTFGSGTRLTVV.

The CDR3 is CSAENREKETQYF. The CDR3 DNA reads as TGCAGCGCCGAGAACAGGGAGAAAGAGACCCAGTACTTC. The chain links TRBV29-1 to TRBJ2-5; D possibly corresponds to TRBD1 (6 bases). The CDR3 is 13 amino acids. V lost 7 bases and J lost 3, with 15 bases in between. The germline CDR1 and CDR2 sequences are SQVTM and ANQGSEA.

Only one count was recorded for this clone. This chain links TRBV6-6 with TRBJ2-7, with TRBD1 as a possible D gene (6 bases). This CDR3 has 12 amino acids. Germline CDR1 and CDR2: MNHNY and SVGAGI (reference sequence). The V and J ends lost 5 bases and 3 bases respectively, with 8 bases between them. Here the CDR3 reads CASSQDSYEQYF. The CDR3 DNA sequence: TGTGCCAGCAGTCAGGACAGCTACGAGCAGTACTTC.

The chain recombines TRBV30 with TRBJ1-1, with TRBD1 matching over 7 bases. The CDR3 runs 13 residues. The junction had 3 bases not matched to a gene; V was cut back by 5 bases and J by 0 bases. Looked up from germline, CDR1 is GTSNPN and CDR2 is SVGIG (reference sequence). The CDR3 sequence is CAWSTGMNTEAFF. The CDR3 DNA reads TGTGCCTGGTCGACAGGGATGAACACTGAAGCTTTCTTT.

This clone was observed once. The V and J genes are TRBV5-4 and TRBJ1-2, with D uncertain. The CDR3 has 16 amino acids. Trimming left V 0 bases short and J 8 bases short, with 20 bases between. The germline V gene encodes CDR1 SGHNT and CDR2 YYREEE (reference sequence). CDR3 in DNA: TGTGCCAGCAGCTTGGATGCTGGGATTAGCGTTCGCGGCTACACCTTC. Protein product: CASSLDAGISVRGYTF.

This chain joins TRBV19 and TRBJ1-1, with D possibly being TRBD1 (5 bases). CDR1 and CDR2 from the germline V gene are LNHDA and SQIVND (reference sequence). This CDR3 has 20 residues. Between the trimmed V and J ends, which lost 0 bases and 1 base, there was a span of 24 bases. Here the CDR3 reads CASSIDRGGTIRAKNTEAFF. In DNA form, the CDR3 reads TGTGCCAGTAGTATAGATCGGGGGGGGACCATAAGAGCAAAGAACACTGAAGCTTTCTTT.

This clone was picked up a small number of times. The CDR3: CASSHPTGSSYNEQFF. CDR3 in DNA: TGCGCCAGCAGCCACCCCACAGGGAGCTCCTACAATGAGCAGTTCTTC. V is TRBV4-1 and J is TRBJ2-1, with D possibly matching TRBD1 (6 bases). The CDR3 is 16 amino acids. V lost 3 bases, J lost 0 bases, and 12 bases lay in between. Germline V CDR1 and CDR2: MGHRA, YSYEKL.

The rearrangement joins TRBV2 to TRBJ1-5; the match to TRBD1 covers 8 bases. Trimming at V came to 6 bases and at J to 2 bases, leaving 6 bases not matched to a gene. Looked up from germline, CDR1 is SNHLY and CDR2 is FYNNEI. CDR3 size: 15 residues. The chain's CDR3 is CASRKGQEGNQPQHF. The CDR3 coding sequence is TGTGCCAGCAGAAAGGGACAGGAGGGCAATCAGCCCCAGCATTTT. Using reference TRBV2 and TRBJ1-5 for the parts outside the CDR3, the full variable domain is EPEVTQTPSHQVTQMGQEVILRCVPISNHLYFYWYRQILGQKVEFLVSFYNNEISEKSEIFDDQFSVERPDGSNFTLKIRSTKLEDSAMYFCASRKGQEGNQPQHFGDGTRLSIL.

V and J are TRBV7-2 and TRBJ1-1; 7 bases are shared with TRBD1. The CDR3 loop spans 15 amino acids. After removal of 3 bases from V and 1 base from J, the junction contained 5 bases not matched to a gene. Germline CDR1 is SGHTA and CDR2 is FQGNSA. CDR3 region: CASSLATGRNTEAFF. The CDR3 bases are TGTGCCAGCAGCTTGGCGACAGGGAGGAACACTGAAGCTTTCTTT.

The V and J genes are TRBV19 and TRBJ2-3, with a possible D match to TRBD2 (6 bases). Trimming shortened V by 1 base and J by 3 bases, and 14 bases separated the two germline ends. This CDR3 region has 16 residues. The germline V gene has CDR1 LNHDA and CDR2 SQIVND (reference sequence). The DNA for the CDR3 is TGTGCCAGTAGTATAGGGGGGGACCCGGGGACAGATACGCAGTATTTT. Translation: CASSIGGDPGTDTQYF.

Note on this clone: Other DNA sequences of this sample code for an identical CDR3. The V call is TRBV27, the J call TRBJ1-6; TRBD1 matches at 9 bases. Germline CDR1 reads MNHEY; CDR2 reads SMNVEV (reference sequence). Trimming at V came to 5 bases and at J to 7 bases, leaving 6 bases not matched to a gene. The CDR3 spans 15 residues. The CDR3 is CASSRTGVGNSPLHF. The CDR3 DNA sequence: TGTGCCAGCAGTCGGACAGGGGTGGGCAATTCACCCCTCCACTTT.